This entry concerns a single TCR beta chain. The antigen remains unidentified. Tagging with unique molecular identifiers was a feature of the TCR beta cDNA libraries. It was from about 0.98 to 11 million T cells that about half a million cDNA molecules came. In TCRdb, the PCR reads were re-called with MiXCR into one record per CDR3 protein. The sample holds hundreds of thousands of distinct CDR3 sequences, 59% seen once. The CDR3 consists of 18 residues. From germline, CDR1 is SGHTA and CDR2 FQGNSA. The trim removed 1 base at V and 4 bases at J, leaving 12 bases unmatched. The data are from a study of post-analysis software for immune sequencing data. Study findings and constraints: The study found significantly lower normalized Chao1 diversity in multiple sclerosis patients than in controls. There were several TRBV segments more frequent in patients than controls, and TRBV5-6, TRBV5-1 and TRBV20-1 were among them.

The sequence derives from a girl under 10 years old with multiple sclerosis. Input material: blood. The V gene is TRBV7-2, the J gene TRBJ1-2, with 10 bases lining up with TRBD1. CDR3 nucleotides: TGTGCCAGCAGCTTAGTCGGGTTTGCGGGACAGGGGAGCTATGGCTACACCTTC. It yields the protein CASSLVGFAGQGSYGYTF.